A selection of T cell receptor beta chains follows, all from one sample in a study of identical twins. One entry per CDR3 protein, called by TCRdb with MiXCR from the 5' RACE reads. This table has about 700,000 distinct CDR3 sequences, around 8.3% appearing once. These same data were also listed under a study on yellow fever vaccine responses in identical twins.

What was sequenced was PBMCs. These receptors originate from a young woman in good health. Both conserved end residues are part of each CDR3. Fields, in order: J gene, V gene, CDR3 protein.

>TRBJ2-1|TRBV9
CASSVVRSGGIGNKQFF
>TRBJ2-7|TRBV6-6
CASGGRAPYEQYF
>TRBJ2-3|TRBV12-3/TRBV12-4
CASNGDRVTDTQYF
>TRBJ2-5|TRBV2
CASRDWGGETQYF
>TRBJ2-1|TRBV4-2
CASSPRGNYNEQFF
>TRBJ2-7|TRBV7-8
CASSDRDKKAYEQYF
>TRBJ2-1|TRBV3-1
CASSPHPSSYNEQFF
>TRBJ1-4|TRBV6-1
CASRPRGIREKLFF
>TRBJ2-7|TRBV3-1
CASSQTGWEQYF
>TRBJ2-2|TRBV24-1
CATTRTENTGELFF
>TRBJ2-1|TRBV7-2
CASSRARGTRHEQFF
>TRBJ2-1|TRBV5-1
CASKDQPVPKSSYNEQFF
>TRBJ2-3|TRBV7-2
CASSRDTGPVTDTQYF
>TRBJ2-1|TRBV29-1
CSDYRLNNEQFF
>TRBJ2-2|TRBV15
CATSRESGSTGELFF
>TRBJ2-3|TRBV3-1
CASSQEGTGGMDTQYF
>TRBJ2-4|TRBV7-2
CASSPGGSIQYF
>TRBJ2-7|TRBV20-1
CSARVASGEYEQYF
>TRBJ2-5|TRBV7-2
CASSVGTSPDPKTQYF
>TRBJ2-7|TRBV20-1
CSAVAPSGADRGNHEQYF
>TRBJ2-5|TRBV7-2
CASSRGRTSGQETQYF
>TRBJ1-4|TRBV7-9
CASSFDRGKEKLFF
>TRBJ2-7|TRBV27
CASSPDRDSSYEQYF
>TRBJ2-1|TRBV20-1
CSASGTGGRNEQFF
>TRBJ1-3|TRBV4-1
CASSQDTLPPGNTIYF
>TRBJ2-7|TRBV6-5
CASSYSTYGEQYF
>TRBJ2-7|TRBV12-3/TRBV12-4
CASSLAYREEQYF
>TRBJ2-7|TRBV20-1
CSATGQGAPYEQYF
>TRBJ1-1|TRBV28
CASSLTGTAKSEAFF
>TRBJ2-7|TRBV12-3/TRBV12-4
CASSGTGQIYEQYF
>TRBJ2-1|TRBV12-3/TRBV12-4
CASTSGRLLYNEQFF
>TRBJ2-6|TRBV7-2
CASSLWGAGANVLTF
>TRBJ1-3|TRBV18
CASSPLDSDQAGNTIYF
>TRBJ2-3|TRBV5-1
CASRRRGEVTDTQYF
>TRBJ2-5|TRBV6-2/TRBV6-3
CASNPGTDQETQYF
>TRBJ2-7|TRBV6-1
CASSRGREGYEQYF
>TRBJ2-2|TRBV5-1
CASSLEASGELFF
>TRBJ2-1|TRBV5-1
CASSMPPEQFF
>TRBJ2-2|TRBV4-3
CASSTGQGNTGELFF
>TRBJ2-5|TRBV24-1
CATMGTGEETQYF
>TRBJ1-4|TRBV7-2
CASSLAAGGEKLFF
>TRBJ2-3|TRBV3-1
CASTPQGSDTQYF
>TRBJ2-2|TRBV27
CASSRVRDRDTGELFF
>TRBJ2-1|TRBV5-8
CASSLSGWGPEQFF
>TRBJ2-7|TRBV11-1
CASSLFGAQGETSYEQYF
>TRBJ2-6|TRBV6-5
CASSYLQVTGANVLTF